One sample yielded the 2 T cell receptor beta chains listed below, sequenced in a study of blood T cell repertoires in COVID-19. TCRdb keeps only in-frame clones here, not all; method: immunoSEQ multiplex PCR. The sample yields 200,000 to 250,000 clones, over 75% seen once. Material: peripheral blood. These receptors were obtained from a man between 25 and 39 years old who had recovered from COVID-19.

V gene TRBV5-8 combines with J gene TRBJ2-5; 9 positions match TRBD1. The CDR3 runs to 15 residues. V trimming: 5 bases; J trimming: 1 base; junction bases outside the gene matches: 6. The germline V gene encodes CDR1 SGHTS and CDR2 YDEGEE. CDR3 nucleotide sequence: TGTGCCAGCAGTTCCGGGACAGGGAGCCAAGAGACCCAGTACTTC. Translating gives CASSSGTGSQETQYF.

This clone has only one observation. This CDR3 reads CASSVAAGLEETQYF. The CDR3 DNA sequence: TGTGCCAGCAGCGTAGCGGCAGGGCTTGAGGAGACCCAGTACTTC. J is TRBJ2-5 and V is TRBV9; a weak D match, TRBD1 (5 bases). The CDR3 is 15 amino acids. Germline assignment: CDR1 SGDLS and CDR2 YYNGEE. The V gene lost 0 bases and the J gene lost 5 bases, with 14 bases spanning the gap.